This TCR beta chain derives from a study of T cells in Graves' hyperthyroidism and ophthalmopathy (dated by TCRdb to about 2019). For the wider study: Peripheral blood samples were taken at the time of initial diagnosis, prior to any treatment. An independent validation cohort of under 20 hyperthyroidism patients and about 16 patients who later progressed to ophthalmopathy tested prospective prediction of ophthalmopathy. After sampling, hyperthyroidism patients received methimazole starting at 30 mg daily, and ophthalmopathy patients received high-dose intravenous methylprednisolone. The paper describes TCR Vbeta CDR3 sequencing of 120 to 150 peripheral blood samples, made up of 43 ophthalmopathy patients, 70 to 75 hyperthyroidism patients and about 17 progressor patients. For training and testing, the roughly 93 patients in the discovery cohort were randomly divided in a 7:3 ratio. To identify TCR V-J signatures that set the groups apart, the researchers used a discovery cohort of 90 to 100 patients, made up of roughly 40 with Graves' ophthalmopathy and 55 to 65 with stable Graves' hyperthyroidism. Thyroid tissue and blood T-cell repertoires from six Graves' hyperthyroidism patients were also compared in the study. Here is what the overall study found, with its caveats: In validation, the model predicted progression to ophthalmopathy with 55% to 71% sensitivity and 72% to 85% specificity, a median of about 6.7 months before onset. Ophthalmopathy was separated from stable hyperthyroidism by a 13 V-J signature model, with over 85% sensitivity and just over 81% specificity obtained in cross-validation and 80%/75% obtained in testing. No statistical method was used to set the sample size in advance, and investigators knew the group allocation. Most expanded thyroid clonotypes (frequency above 0.001) were also detected in blood, a finding suggesting that blood repertoires may reflect thyroid immune responses.

Stable Graves' hyperthyroidism was defined as the absence of progression to ophthalmopathy over 18 months of follow-up. Hyperthyroidism patients were aged 18 to 65 years and newly diagnosed, with disease duration of less than 2 months. Patients with uncontrolled infections, other autoimmune diseases, pregnancy or lactation were excluded. Diagnoses relied on clinical symptoms, serum thyroxine and TRAb, thyroid ultrasound and orbital computed tomography. PBMCs were isolated from 10 ml of fresh peripheral blood by Ficoll-Paque density gradient centrifugation. Total RNA was extracted using Trizol reagent, and RNA quality was assessed on an Agilent 2100 Bioanalyzer. The TCR beta CDR3 regions were amplified from the RNA transcripts. The first round of RT-PCR for the TCR CDR3 was performed with the HTBI primer set and the Qiagen OneStep RT-PCR kit. A second multiplex PCR round built the libraries, followed by size selection and purification. Libraries were sequenced paired-end with 100 bp reads on an Illumina HiSeq2000. The study's own analysis went as follows. SOAPnuke was used to process the raw data, removing reads that contained adapters or uncalled bases, had a mean Phred below 15, or lacked an exact match to the constant primer or identifier. High-quality paired reads were merged using COPE v1.2.5, and each unique nucleotide sequence was defined as a clonotype. MiTCR v1.1 was used to align clonotypes to the IMGT TRBV, TRBD and TRBJ reference segments. Only V-J combinations with frequency above 0.0001, covering about 99% of repertoires, were analysed. The TCS score was defined as the ratio of F50 (clonal expansion) to E x V (chaos), calculated using BLOSUM62-based TCRdist between CDR3 peptides within each V-J. Welch's t-statistics and random forest reduced roughly 540 V-J features to 10 to 15, which were used in a naive Bayes classifier (R e1071). The public reads were reprocessed in TCRdb via fastp at Q25 and MiXCR, keeping in-frame beta chains. Each CDR3 protein appears once, grouped with its most common genes and DNA. The V and J calls and clone size are TCRdb's, not the authors'. For this sample the table gives approximately 640,000 distinct CDR3 sequences, of which around a sixth were detected only once. 15% to 18% of the sample comes from the top ten.

This clonotype has only a few counts. The clone's antigen remains unknown. No much larger clone is present one base from it, and per-base qualities are unavailable. Trimming leaves V shorter by 1 base and J shorter by 8 bases, with the junction holding 7 bases beyond the gene matches. The germline V gene yields KGHDR for CDR1 and SFDVKD for CDR2. From the cysteine up to the phenylalanine, the CDR3 has a length of 16 residues. Kept here is only the CDR3 DNA, which spans 48 bases and is read in frame from base 1. The specimen sequenced was blood. This receptor was taken from a man over 45 with Graves' hyperthyroidism. The receptor chain draws on TRBV24-1 and TRBJ2-1; 10 bases in between match TRBD2. The CDR3 sequence is CATSDLITSGTDEQFF. The bases read TGTGCCACCAGTGATTTAATAACTAGCGGGACCGATGAGCAGTTCTTC.